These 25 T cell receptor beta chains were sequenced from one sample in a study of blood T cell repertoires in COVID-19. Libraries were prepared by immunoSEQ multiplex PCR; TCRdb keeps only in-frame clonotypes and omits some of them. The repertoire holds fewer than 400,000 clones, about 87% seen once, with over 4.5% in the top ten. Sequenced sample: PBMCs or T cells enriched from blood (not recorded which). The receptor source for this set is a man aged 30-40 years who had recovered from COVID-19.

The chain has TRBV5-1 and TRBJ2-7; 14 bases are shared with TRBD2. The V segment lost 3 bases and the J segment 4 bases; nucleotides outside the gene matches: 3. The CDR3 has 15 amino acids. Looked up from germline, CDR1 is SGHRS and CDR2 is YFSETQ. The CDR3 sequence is CASSSGLAGGYEQYF. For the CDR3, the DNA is TGCGCCAGCAGCTCAGGACTAGCGGGGGGTTACGAGCAGTACTTC.

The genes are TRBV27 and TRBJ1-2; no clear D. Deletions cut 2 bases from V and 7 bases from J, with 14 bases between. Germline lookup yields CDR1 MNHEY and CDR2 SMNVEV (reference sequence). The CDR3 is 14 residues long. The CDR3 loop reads CASSLQHSKAGYTF. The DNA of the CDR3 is TGTGCCAGCAGTTTACAACATAGCAAGGCTGGCTACACCTTC.

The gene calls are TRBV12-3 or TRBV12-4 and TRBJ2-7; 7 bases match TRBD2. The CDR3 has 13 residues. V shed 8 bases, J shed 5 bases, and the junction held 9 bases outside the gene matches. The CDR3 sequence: CASQLRGWNEQYF. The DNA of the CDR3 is TGTGCCAGCCAACTGCGGGGGTGGAACGAGCAGTACTTC.

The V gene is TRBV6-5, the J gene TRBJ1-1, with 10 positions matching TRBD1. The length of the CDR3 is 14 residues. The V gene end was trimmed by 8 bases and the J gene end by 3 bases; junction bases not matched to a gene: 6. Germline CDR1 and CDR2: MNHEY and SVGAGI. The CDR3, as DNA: TGTGCCAGCGGTTCGACAGGGGGCGACACTGAAGCTTTCTTT. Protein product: CASGSTGGDTEAFF.

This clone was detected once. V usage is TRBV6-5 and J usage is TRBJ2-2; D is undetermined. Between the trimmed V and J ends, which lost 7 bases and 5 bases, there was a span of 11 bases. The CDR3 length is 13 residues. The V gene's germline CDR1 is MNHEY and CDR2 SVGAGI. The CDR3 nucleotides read TGTGCCAGCACCGTAAGCCTGACCGGGGAGCTGTTTTTT. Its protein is CASTVSLTGELFF.

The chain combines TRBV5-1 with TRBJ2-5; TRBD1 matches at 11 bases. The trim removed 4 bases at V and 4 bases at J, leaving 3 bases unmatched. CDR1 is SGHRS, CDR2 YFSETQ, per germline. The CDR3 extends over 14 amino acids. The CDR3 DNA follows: TGCGCCAGCAGCCTGGACAGGGGGCGAGAGACCCAGTACTTC. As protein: CASSLDRGRETQYF.

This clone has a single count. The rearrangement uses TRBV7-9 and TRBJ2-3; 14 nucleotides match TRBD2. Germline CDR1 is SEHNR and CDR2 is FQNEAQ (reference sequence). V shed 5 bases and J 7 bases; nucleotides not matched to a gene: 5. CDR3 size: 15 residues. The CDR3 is CASSMTSGGAYTQYF. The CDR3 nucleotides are TGTGCCAGCAGCATGACTAGCGGGGGGGCCTATACGCAGTATTTT.

Written as DNA, the CDR3 is TGTGCCAGCAGCGCCGGGACAGGGGGATTCAATGAGCAGTTCTTC. It translates to CASSAGTGGFNEQFF. V gene TRBV3-1 (or the pseudogene TRBV3-2) combines with J gene TRBJ2-1, with 11 bases aligning to TRBD1. CDR1 and CDR2 from the germline V gene are LGHDT and YNNKEL (reference sequence). V shed 5 bases and J 6 bases; nucleotides not matched to a gene: 6. The length of the CDR3 is 15 residues.

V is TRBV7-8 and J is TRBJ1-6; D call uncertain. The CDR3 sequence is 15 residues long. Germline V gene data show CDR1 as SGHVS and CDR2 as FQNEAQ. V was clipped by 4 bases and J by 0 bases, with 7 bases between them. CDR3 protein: CASSYRSSYNSPLHF. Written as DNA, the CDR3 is TGTGCCAGCAGCTACCGGAGCTCCTATAATTCACCCCTCCACTTT.

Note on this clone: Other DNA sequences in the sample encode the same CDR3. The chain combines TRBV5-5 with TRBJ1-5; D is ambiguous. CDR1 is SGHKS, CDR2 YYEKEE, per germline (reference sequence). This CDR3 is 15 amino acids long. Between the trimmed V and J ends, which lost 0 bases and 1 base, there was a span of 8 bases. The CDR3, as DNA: TGTGCCAGCAGCTTGGTGGGAGGGAGCAATCAGCCCCAGCATTTT. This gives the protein CASSLVGGSNQPQHF. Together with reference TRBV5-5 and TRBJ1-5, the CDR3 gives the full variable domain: DAGVTQSPTHLIKTRGQQVTLRCSPISGHKSVSWYQQVLGQGPQFIFQYYEKEERGRGNFPDRFSARQFPNYSSELNVNALLLGDSALYLCASSLVGGSNQPQHFGDGTRLSIL.

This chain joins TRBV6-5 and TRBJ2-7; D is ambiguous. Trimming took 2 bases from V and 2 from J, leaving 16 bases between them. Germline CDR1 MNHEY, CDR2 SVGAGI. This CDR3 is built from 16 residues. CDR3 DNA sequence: TGTGCCAGCAGTTACAGTTCCGGAGAACATACCTACGAGCAGTACTTC. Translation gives CASSYSSGEHTYEQYF.

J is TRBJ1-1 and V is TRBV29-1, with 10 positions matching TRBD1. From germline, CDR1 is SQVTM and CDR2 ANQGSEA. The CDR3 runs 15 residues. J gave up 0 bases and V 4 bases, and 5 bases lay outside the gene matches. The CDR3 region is CSVGPGQGMNTEAFF. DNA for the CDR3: TGCAGCGTTGGGCCGGGACAGGGGATGAACACTGAAGCTTTCTTT.

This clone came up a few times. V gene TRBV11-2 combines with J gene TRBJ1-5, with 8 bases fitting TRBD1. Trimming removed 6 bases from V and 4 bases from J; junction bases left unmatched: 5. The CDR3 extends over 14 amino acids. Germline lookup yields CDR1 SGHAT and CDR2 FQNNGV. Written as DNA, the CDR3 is TGTGCCAGCAGACAGACAGGGGTAAATCAGCCCCAGCATTTT. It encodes CASRQTGVNQPQHF.

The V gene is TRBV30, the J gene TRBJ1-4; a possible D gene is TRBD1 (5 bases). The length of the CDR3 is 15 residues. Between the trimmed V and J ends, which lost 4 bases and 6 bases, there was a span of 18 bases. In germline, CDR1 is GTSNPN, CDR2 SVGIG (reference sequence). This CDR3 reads CAWTIGAGRYEKLFF. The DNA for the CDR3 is TGTGCCTGGACGATTGGGGCAGGGCGGTATGAAAAACTGTTTTTT.

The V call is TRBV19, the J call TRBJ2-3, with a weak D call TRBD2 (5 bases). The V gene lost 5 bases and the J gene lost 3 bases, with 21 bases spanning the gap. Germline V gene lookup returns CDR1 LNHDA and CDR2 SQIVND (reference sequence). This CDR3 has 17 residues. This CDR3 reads CASSVTAVVGGTDTQYF. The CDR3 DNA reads TGTGCCAGTAGTGTAACGGCGGTCGTCGGAGGAACAGATACGCAGTATTTT.

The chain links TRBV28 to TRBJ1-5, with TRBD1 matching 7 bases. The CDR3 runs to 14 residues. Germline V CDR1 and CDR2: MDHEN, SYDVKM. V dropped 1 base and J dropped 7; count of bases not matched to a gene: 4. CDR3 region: CASSLSGGRQPQHF. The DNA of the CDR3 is TGTGCCAGCAGTTTATCAGGGGGAAGGCAGCCCCAGCATTTT.

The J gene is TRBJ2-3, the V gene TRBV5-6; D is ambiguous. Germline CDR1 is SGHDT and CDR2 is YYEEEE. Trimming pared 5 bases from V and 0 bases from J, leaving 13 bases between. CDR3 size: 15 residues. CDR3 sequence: CASRHSRSSTDTQYF. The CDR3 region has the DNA TGTGCCAGCAGGCACTCGAGGTCCAGCACAGATACGCAGTATTTT.

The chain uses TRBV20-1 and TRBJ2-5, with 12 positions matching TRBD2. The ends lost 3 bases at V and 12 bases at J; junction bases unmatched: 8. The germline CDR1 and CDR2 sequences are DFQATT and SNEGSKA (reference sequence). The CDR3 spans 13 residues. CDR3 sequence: CSASPTSGGQKYF. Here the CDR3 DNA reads TGCAGTGCTAGTCCGACTAGCGGGGGACAAAAGTACTTC.

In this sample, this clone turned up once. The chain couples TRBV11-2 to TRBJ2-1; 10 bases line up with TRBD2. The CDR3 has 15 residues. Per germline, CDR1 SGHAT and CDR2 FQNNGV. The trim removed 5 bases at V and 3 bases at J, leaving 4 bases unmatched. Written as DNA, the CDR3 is TGTGCCAGCAGCACCGAGCGGGGGGGCTACAATGAGCAGTTCTTC. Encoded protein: CASSTERGGYNEQFF.

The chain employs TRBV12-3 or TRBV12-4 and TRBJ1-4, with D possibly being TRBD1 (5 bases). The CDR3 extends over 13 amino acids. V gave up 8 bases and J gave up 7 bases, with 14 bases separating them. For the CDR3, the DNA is TGTGCCAGCCATGGGGGGGATTTTGAAAAACTGTTTTTT. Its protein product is CASHGGDFEKLFF.

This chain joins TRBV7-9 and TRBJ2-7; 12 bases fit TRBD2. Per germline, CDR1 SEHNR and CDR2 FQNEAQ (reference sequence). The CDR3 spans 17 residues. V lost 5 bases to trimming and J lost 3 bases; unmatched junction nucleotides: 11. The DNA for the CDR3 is TGTGCCAGCAGCCCCCCCCTGACTAGCGGGGGACGCTACGAGCAGTACTTC. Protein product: CASSPPLTSGGRYEQYF.

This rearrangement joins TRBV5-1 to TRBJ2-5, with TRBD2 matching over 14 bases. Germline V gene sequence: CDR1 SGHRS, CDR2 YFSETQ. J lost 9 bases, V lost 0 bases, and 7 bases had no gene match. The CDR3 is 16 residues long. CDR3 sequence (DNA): TGCGCCAGCAGCTTGGCAAAGACTAGCGGGGGGGCCTCCCAGTACTTC. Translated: CASSLAKTSGGASQYF.

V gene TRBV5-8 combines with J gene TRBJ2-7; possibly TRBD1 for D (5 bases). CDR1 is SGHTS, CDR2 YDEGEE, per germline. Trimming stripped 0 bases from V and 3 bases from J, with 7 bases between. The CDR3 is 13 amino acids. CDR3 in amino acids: CASSLGTHYEQYF. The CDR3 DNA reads TGTGCCAGCAGCTTGGGGACACACTACGAGCAGTACTTC.

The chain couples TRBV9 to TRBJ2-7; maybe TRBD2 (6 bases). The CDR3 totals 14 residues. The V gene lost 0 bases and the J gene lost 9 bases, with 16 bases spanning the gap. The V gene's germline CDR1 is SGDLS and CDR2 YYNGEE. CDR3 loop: CASSVAATGVPQYF. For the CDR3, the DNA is TGTGCCAGCAGCGTAGCCGCAACGGGGGTCCCGCAGTACTTC.

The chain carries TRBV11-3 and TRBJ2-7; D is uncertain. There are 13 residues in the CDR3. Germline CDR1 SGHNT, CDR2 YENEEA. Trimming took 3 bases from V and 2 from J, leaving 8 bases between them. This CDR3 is CASSFGQPYEQYF. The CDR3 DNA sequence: TGTGCCAGCAGCTTTGGGCAGCCCTACGAGCAGTACTTC.